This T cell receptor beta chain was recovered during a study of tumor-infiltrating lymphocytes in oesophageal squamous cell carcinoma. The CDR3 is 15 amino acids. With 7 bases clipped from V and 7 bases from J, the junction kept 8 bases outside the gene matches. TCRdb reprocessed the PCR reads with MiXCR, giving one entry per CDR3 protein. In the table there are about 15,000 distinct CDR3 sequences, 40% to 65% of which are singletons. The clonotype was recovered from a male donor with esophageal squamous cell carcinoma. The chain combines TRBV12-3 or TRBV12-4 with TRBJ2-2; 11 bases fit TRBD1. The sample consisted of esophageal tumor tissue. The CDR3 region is CASKRTGGTGGELFF. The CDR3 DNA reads TGTGCCAGCAAAAGGACAGGGGGCACAGGCGGGGAGCTGTTTTTT.